This entry lists 9 T cell receptor beta chains sequenced from one sample in a study of T cells after yellow fever vaccination. TCRdb reprocessed the 5' RACE reads via MiXCR and lists one record per CDR3 protein. In the table there are 200,000 to 300,000 distinct CDR3 sequences, 6% to 8% of which are singletons. Source: CD4+ T cells sorted from PBMCs, taken on the day of the yellow fever booster vaccination. These receptor sequences come from a man aged 30 to 45 who received the YFV17D yellow fever vaccine.

This clonotype was counted at least ten times. The chain uses TRBV5-1 and TRBJ2-5, with unresolved D. The V gene's germline CDR1 is SGHRS and CDR2 YFSETQ. Trimming cost V 7 bases and J 5 bases, with 6 bases left between them. The CDR3 has 10 amino acids. The CDR3 DNA reads as TGCGCCAGCCAGGTTGAGACCCAGTACTTC. Translating it yields CASQVETQYF.

This clonotype was counted between two and nine times. The chain carries TRBV20-1 and TRBJ1-1; D is ambiguous. Germline CDR1 and CDR2: DFQATT and SNEGSKA (reference sequence). The CDR3 has 14 residues. Trimming stripped 4 bases from V and 3 bases from J, with 15 bases between. CDR3 nucleotides: TGCAGTGCTAACTCCATTTACCTCGACACTGAAGCTTTCTTT. Its translation: CSANSIYLDTEAFF.

As for this clonotype: Germline is not matched at one junction end, which may reflect a read error. The gene calls are TRBV5-1 and TRBJ2-1; 10 bases match TRBD2. Germline V gene data show CDR1 as SGHRS and CDR2 as YFSETQ. There are 13 residues in the CDR3. For the CDR3, the DNA is TGCGCCAGCAGCTTGGAGCCTAGCGGGAGCCCTGATTTC. Amino acid sequence: CASSLEPSGSPDF.

This clonotype was seen a handful of times. The chain carries TRBV19 and TRBJ2-2; no firm D call. Germline V CDR1 and CDR2: LNHDA, SQIVND (reference sequence). The CDR3 has 12 amino acids. V lost 10 bases, J lost 5 bases, and 11 bases lay in between. CDR3 residues: CAIIRVTGELFF. CDR3 sequence (DNA): TGTGCCATAATTCGGGTTACCGGGGAGCTGTTTTTT.

This clonotype was found a few times. V and J are TRBV7-2 and TRBJ2-7; 9 bases are shared with TRBD2. CDR3 length equals 13 residues. Germline lookup yields CDR1 SGHTA and CDR2 FQGNSA. With V trimmed by 8 bases and J by 4 bases, 6 bases remained unmatched. The DNA of the CDR3 is TGTGCCAGCTCCCGACTAGCGGAATACGAGCAGTACTTC. This gives the protein CASSRLAEYEQYF.

This clonotype was detected a few times. The rearrangement uses TRBV20-1 and TRBJ2-7; 9 bases are a match to TRBD1. The ends lost 5 bases at V and 7 bases at J; junction bases unmatched: 6. CDR3 length: 12 residues. CDR1 is DFQATT and CDR2 is SNEGSKA in the germline V gene (reference sequence). CDR3 sequence: CSAVQGAHEQYF. The CDR3, as DNA: TGCAGTGCTGTACAGGGGGCGCATGAGCAGTACTTC.

This clonotype was found many times. This rearrangement joins TRBV5-1 to TRBJ1-2, with D perhaps TRBD1 (5 bases). Germline loops: CDR1 SGHRS, CDR2 YFSETQ. The ends were cut back, 0 bases at V and 3 bases at J, with 9 bases in the middle. The CDR3 length is 14 residues. For the CDR3, the DNA is TGCGCCAGCAGCTTGGCCGGGACGGACTATGGCTACACCTTC. As protein: CASSLAGTDYGYTF.

This chain joins TRBV3-1 and TRBJ2-2, with D possibly being TRBD1 (5 bases). The V and J ends lost 4 bases and 7 bases respectively, with 13 bases between them. Germline lookup yields CDR1 LGHDT and CDR2 YNNKEL (reference sequence). The CDR3 is 14 amino acids. In DNA, the CDR3 is TGTGCCAGCAGCCTAAAGGGGCGCGACGGGGAGCTGTTTTTT. The encoded protein is CASSLKGRDGELFF.

The V and J genes are TRBV30 and TRBJ2-7; 7 bases align to TRBD2. CDR3 length: 15 amino acids. V gave up 1 base and J gave up 3 bases; unmatched junction bases: 9. CDR1 and CDR2 (germline): GTSNPN, SVGIG (reference sequence). The CDR3 is CAWSGLVGTNYEQYF. CDR3 nucleotides: TGTGCCTGGAGTGGTCTAGTGGGGACTAACTACGAGCAGTACTTC.